This TCR beta chain was identified during a study of blood T cell repertoires in COVID-19. Overall study context: Samples of COVID-19 (acute and convalescent) were obtained from the United States, Italy and Spain. In each case, the material was cDNA or gDNA derived from T cells, B-cell-depleted T cells, or PBMCs.

As to this clone: Sequence at one end of the junction differs from germline and may be a read error.

Looked up from germline, CDR1 is SSHAT and CDR2 is FNYEAQ (reference sequence). This CDR3 spans 19 amino acids. In the source study's methods: Reference gene primers were amplified, and this amplification served to estimate nucleated cell counts. The data were produced by immunoSEQ multiplex PCR, yet TCRdb's version contains in-frame clones alone and is incomplete. V and J calls and clone size are given by that table; D and trimming were obtained from the DNA. The sample records about 190,000 clones, 80% being singletons. The chain carries TRBV7-7 and TRBJ1-5, with D hard to call. This sequence was found in a man aged 60 to 75 with acute or convalescent COVID-19. Sequenced sample: peripheral blood. The CDR3 reads CASSLAKVWGGGGNQPQHF. Here the CDR3 DNA reads TGTGCTAGCAGCTTAGCGAAAGTTTGGGGAGGAGGCGGTAATCAGCCCCAGCATTTT.